This T cell receptor beta chain was observed in a study of STAT5B mutations in CD4+ large granular lymphocyte leukemia (dated 2022 in TCRdb). Regarding the study in general: Among the healthy controls, the CDR3 'QG' motif was associated with a particular HLA allele. The study compared the TCRbeta repertoires of patients with CD4+ T-cell large granular lymphocyte leukemia against the TCRbeta repertoires of healthy blood donors. Flow cytometry on FACSCanto II or FACSVerse confirmed that purified fractions exceeded 95% purity among lymphocytes.

The healthy controls were 35 or so blood donors, and the buffy coats of these donors were supplied by the Finnish Red Cross blood service. All TCR-sequenced material derived from peripheral blood: patient blood samples and healthy donor buffy coats. Peripheral blood mononuclear cells were isolated by Ficoll-Hypaque gradient centrifugation. For the healthy controls, CD4+ cells were obtained from buffy coats by magnetic purification. The Gentra Puregene Cell and Tissue kit was used for genomic DNA extraction, and quantification was performed on a Qubit 2.0 fluorometer. The germline ends are 12 bases apart after V is trimmed by 3 bases and J by 7 bases. The CDR3 starts with the cysteine, ends with the phenylalanine, and has 13 residues. CDR3 DNA is the only sequence kept; it has 39 bases, read in frame from the first base. CDR1 and CDR2 are read off the germline V gene as SGHAT and FQNNGV. This clone was seen more than once but under ten times. No antigen is known for it. Base qualities are missing; no much larger clone stands one base away.

Points the paper makes about the study in general: Greater clonality appeared to be present in CD4-sorted patient repertoires than in healthy CD4+ repertoires, and the difference was retained after the putative leukemic clones were removed. TRBV06-family usage was enriched among the top patient clones (8/27) compared with healthy controls (2/35). The data were not HLA-matched, and the relatively small sample size could explain the higher clonality seen in CD4+ compared with CD8+ T-LGLL. Main leukemic clonotypes were private to each patient, although 20% to 25% of the main leukemic clonotypes were found at low frequency in the non-leukemic repertoires of other patients.

The immunoSEQ assay at survey resolution was used to sequence TCRbeta rearrangements from genomic DNA. Per the original workflow: In the TCR sequencing data, the lowest productive clonotype frequency that could be detected was 2.59 x 10-5. Only productive TCRbeta rearrangements, meaning sequences that were complete and in-frame, were kept for the analyses. Clonality for each sample was calculated as Simpson clonality in the immunoSEQ Analyzer version 3.0. Clones were categorized by frequency as very rare, small, medium, large (1-20%) or hyperexpanded (>20%). Generation probabilities were estimated with OLGA 1.2.3, V-gene circos plots were made with VDJtools, specificities were searched in VDJdb, and CDR3 motifs were identified with GLIPH. TCRdb re-hosts the immuneACCESS table, in-frame sequences only. Its copies lack some clones; in the studies checked, an unresolved V gene accounts for under half of them, and the cause for the rest is not known. For V, J and clone size, that table is used; D and trimming come from the DNA. This sample lists approximately 31,000 clones; about 76% were detected once. Around 1.1% of the sample is taken by the ten largest.

The receptor comes from a human donor in good health. The V gene is TRBV11-2 and the J gene is TRBJ1-1; the D segment cannot be called with confidence. The sequenced material came from CD4+ T cells from blood buffy coats. The CDR3 here reads CASSFTVPGEAFF. The DNA is TGTGCCAGCAGCTTCACCGTACCGGGTGAAGCTTTCTTT.